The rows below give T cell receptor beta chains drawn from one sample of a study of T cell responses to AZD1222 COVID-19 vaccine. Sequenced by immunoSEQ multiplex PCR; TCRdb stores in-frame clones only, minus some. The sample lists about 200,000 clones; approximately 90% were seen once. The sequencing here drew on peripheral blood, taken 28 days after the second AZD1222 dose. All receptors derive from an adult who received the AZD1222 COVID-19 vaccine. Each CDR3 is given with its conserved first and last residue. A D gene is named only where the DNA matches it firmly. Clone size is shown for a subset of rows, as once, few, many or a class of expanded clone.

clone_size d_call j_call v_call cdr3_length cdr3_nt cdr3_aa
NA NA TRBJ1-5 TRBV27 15 TGTGCCAGCAGTTTGGTCAGACCCCCTTTTGGGCCCCAGCATTTT CASSLVRPPFGPQHF
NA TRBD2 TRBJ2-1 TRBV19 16 TGTGCCAGTCGACCGGGACTAGCTTCGGCCTACAATGAGCAGTTCTTC CASRPGLASAYNEQFF
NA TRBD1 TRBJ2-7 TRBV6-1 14 TGTGCCAGCAGTGAACAGGGGGCTCTTTGGGTTAAGTACTTC CASSEQGALWVKYF
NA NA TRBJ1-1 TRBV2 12 TGTGCCAGCAGTGAATCGGGGTATGAAGCTTTCTTT CASSESGYEAFF
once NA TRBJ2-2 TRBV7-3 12 TGTGCCAGCAGCCCGGGCGCCGGGGAGCTGTTTTTT CASSPGAGELFF
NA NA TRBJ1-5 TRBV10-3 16 TGTGCCATCAGTCCGGACCCCCCTGTCGGGGTCGAGCCCCAGCATTTT CAISPDPPVGVEPQHF
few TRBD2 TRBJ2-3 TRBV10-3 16 TGTGCCATCAGTGAGGGACTAGCGGGATCCACAGATACGCAGTATTTT CAISEGLAGSTDTQYF
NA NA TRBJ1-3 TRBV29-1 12 TGCAGCGTCCGACTCTCTGGAAACACCATATATTTT CSVRLSGNTIYF
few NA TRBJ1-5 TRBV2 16 TGTGCCAGCAGATCTGGGCAGGGCGCCTTTAATCAGCCCCAGCATTTT CASRSGQGAFNQPQHF
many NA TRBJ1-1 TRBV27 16 TGTGCCAGCAGTTCCCCAACTAGGCAACGGGGCACTGAAGCTTTCTTT CASSSPTRQRGTEAFF
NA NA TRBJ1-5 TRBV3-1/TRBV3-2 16 TGTGCCAGCAGCCAAAAGGGGGGCCTTAGCAATCAGCCCCAGCATTTT CASSQKGGLSNQPQHF
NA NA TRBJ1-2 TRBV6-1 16 TGTGCCAGCAGTGAAAGAGGACAACCTATGGGCTATGGCTACACCTTC CASSERGQPMGYGYTF
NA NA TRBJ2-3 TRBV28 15 TGTGCCAGCAGTCCGGGAGTCGGTGGCACAGATACGCAGTATTTT CASSPGVGGTDTQYF
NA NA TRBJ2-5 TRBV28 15 TGTGCCAGCAGCCGAATGAGGGGTGCGCGGGAGACCCAGTACTTC CASSRMRGARETQYF
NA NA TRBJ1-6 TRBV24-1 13 TGTGCCACCAGGGACAGTTCGTATTCACCCCTCCACTTT CATRDSSYSPLHF
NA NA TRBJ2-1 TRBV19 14 TGTGCCAGTAACCGGGATTTCTCCTACAATGAGCAGTTCTTC CASNRDFSYNEQFF
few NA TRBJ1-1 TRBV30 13 TGTGCCTGGAGTGTACGCACAGGGAATGAAGCTTTCTTT CAWSVRTGNEAFF
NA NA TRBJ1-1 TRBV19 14 TGTGCCAGTAGTATAGGGCAGCTGAACACTGAAGCTTTCTTT CASSIGQLNTEAFF
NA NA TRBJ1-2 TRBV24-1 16 TGTGCCACCAGTGAAGGAAAGGCTCGGTCTCCCTATGGCTACACCTTC CATSEGKARSPYGYTF
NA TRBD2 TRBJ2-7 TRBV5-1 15 TGCGCCAGCAGCTTGGTGACTAGCGGGAGCTACGAGCAGTACTTC CASSLVTSGSYEQYF
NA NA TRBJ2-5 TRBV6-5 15 TGTGCCAGCAGTTACGGAAGGGGGAAGGGAGAGACCCAGTACTTC CASSYGRGKGETQYF
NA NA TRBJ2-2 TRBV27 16 TGTGCCAGCAGTCAACAGGCTGGGAAATTCACCGGGGAGCTGTTTTTT CASSQQAGKFTGELFF
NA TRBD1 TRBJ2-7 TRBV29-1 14 TGCAGCGTTGCAGGGACAGGGCGCTCTTACGAGCAGTACTTC CSVAGTGRSYEQYF
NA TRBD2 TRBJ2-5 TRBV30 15 TGTGCCTGGAGTGTTGGGCTAGCGGGAGAAGAGACCCAGTACTTC CAWSVGLAGEETQYF
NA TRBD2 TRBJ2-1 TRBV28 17 TGTGCCAGCAGTTTATTAGGACTAGCGGGAGGTAACAATGAGCAGTTCTTC CASSLLGLAGGNNEQFF
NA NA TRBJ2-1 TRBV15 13 TGTGCCTCTGGGGAGCGGAACTACAATGAGCAGTTCTTC CASGERNYNEQFF
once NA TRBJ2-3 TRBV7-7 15 TGTGCTAGCAGCTTAGATGGGGCTAGCACAGATACGCAGTATTTT CASSLDGASTDTQYF
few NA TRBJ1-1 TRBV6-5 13 TGTGCCAGCAGAAGGACGGTGAACACTGAAGCTTTCTTT CASRRTVNTEAFF
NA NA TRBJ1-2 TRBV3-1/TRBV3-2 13 TGTGCCAGCAGCCAAGATGGGCCCCGTGGCTACACCTTC CASSQDGPRGYTF
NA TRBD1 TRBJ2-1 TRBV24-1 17 TGTGCCACCAGTGGCGCCGAGGGGACAGGCCACTACAATGAGCAGTTCTTC CATSGAEGTGHYNEQFF
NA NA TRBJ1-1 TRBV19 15 TGTGCCAGTAGTATAGGAGGAGGGGGATCCACTGAAGCTTTCTTT CASSIGGGGSTEAFF
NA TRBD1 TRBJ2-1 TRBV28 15 TGTGCCAGCAGTTGGACAGGGGGCTACTACAATGAGCAGTTCTTC CASSWTGGYYNEQFF
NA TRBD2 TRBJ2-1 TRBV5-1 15 TGCGCCAGCAGCTTGAGGACTAGCGGGAACAATGAGCAGTTCTTC CASSLRTSGNNEQFF
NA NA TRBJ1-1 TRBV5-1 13 TGCGCCAGTACGACGGACTCTTCCACTGAAGCTTTCTTT CASTTDSSTEAFF
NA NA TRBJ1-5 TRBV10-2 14 TGCGCCAGCAGTGAGTGGACACTGAATCAGCCCCAGCATTTT CASSEWTLNQPQHF
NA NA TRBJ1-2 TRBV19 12 TGTGCCAGTAGTGCCTTCCTGCGGGGCTACACCTTC CASSAFLRGYTF
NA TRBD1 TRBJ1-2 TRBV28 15 TGTGCCAGCGAGGTCCTTAGACAGGGAGGCAGTGGCTACACCTTC CASEVLRQGGSGYTF
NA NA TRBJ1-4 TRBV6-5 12 TGTGCCGGGAGGCGGACTAATGAAAAACTGTTTTTT CAGRRTNEKLFF
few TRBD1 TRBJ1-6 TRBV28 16 TGTGCCAGCAGTAAACCAGCCGGGACAGTTAATTCACCCCTCCACTTT CASSKPAGTVNSPLHF
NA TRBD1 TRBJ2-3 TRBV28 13 TGTGCCAGCAGTTTATACAGGGGAAACACGCAGTATTTT CASSLYRGNTQYF
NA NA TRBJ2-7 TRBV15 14 TGTGCCACCAGCAGAGGACAGGAGAACTACGAGCAGTACTTC CATSRGQENYEQYF
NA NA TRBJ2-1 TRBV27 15 TGTGCCAGCAGTTTCCGGGACTCCTATTACAATGAGCAGTTCTTC CASSFRDSYYNEQFF
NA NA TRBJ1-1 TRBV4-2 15 TGTGCCAGCAGCCAAGAGGGGGCGCAGGACACTGAAGCTTTCTTT CASSQEGAQDTEAFF
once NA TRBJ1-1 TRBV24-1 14 TGTGCCACCAGTGATTTCAGGGAGAGAGAGGGGGCTTTCTTT CATSDFREREGAFF
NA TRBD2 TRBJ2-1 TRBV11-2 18 TGTGCCAGCAGCCCCCGGGGGGCGGGAGGGAGCTCCTACAATGAGCAGTTCTTC CASSPRGAGGSSYNEQFF
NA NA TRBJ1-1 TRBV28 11 TGTGCCAGCAACGGGAACACTGAAGCTTTCTTT CASNGNTEAFF
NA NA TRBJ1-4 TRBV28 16 TGTGCCAGCAGTTTAAGGAAAATTGCAACTAATGAAAAACTGTTTTTT CASSLRKIATNEKLFF
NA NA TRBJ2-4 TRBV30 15 TGTGCCTGGAGTGTACCGGCGTCGGCCAAAAACATTCAGTACTTC CAWSVPASAKNIQYF
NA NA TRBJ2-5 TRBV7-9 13 TGTGCCAGCAGCCCAGGGGGCAGCGGGGGCCAGTACTTC CASSPGGSGGQYF
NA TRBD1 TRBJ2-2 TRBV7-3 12 TGTGCCAGCAGCCAGGGGGCCGGGGAGCTGTTTTTT CASSQGAGELFF
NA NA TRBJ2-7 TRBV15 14 TGTGCCACCAGCAGAGATAGGACCCCGATTTGGCAGTACTTC CATSRDRTPIWQYF
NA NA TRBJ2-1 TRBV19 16 TGTGCCAGTAAACCGGGACATCTGTCGGCCTACAATGAGCAGTTCTTC CASKPGHLSAYNEQFF
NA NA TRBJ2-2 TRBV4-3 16 TGCGCCAGCAGCCAAGAACAGCTTCTTAACACCGGGGAGCTGTTTTTT CASSQEQLLNTGELFF
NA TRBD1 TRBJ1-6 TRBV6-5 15 TGTGCCAGCAGGCGGGACAGGGGGGGGAATTCACCCCTCCACTTT CASRRDRGGNSPLHF
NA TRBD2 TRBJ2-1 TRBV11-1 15 TGTGCCAGCAGCTTAGAGACTAGCGGGCACAATGAGCAGTTCTTC CASSLETSGHNEQFF
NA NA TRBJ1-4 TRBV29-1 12 TGCAGCGTTGAAGTAGCTAATGAAAAACTGTTTTTT CSVEVANEKLFF
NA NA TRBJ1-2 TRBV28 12 TGTGCCAGCAGTTTAAGAACTTCGGGCTACACCTTC CASSLRTSGYTF